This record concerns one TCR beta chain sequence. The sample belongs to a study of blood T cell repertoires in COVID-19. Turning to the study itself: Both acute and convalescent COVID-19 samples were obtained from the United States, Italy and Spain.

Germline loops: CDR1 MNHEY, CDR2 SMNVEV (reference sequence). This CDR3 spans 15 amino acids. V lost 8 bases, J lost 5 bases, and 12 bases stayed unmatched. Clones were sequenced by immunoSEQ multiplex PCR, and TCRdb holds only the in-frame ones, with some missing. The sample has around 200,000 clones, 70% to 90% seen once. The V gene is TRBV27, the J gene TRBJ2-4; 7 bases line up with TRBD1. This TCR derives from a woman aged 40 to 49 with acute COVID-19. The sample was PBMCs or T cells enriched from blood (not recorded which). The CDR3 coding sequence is TGTGCCAGCGGACGGACAGGCAAGCAGGAAAACATTCAGTACTTC. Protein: CASGRTGKQENIQYF.